These T cell receptor beta chains were read from a single sample in a study of cytomegalovirus exposure and HLA in healthy donors. The table came from immunoSEQ multiplex PCR; TCRdb's copy has only in-frame clones and leaves some out. The table shows under 200,000 clones, with roughly 79% occurring only once. Specimen: PBMCs. All receptors come from a woman aged 45-59 years in good health and CMV-seronegative. Each CDR3 is given with its conserved first and last residue. A D gene is named only where the DNA matches it firmly. Where a row states a size, it is once, few, many or the class of an expanded clone; other rows omit it.

CDR3aa | CDR3nt | j_gene | abundance | d_gene | v_gene
CASSLGQGAGGTQYF | TGTGCCAGCAGCCTAGGCCAGGGGGCAGGAGGGACCCAGTACTTC | TRBJ2-5 | - | TRBD1 | TRBV7-8
CASSYFDTLSTDTQYF | TGTGCCAGCAGTTACTTCGACACCCTTAGCACAGATACGCAGTATTTT | TRBJ2-3 | - | - | TRBV6-6
CASSSIKNSPLHF | TGTGCCAGCAGTTCCATCAAAAATTCACCCCTCCACTTT | TRBJ1-6 | - | - | TRBV27
CASSRTGGNYGYTF | TGTGCCAGCAGCCGAACAGGGGGCAACTATGGCTACACCTTC | TRBJ1-2 | - | TRBD1 | TRBV4-2
CASSFGTSGNNEQFF | TGCGCCAGCAGCTTCGGGACTAGCGGGAACAATGAGCAGTTCTTC | TRBJ2-1 | - | TRBD2 | TRBV4-3
CASSSPGLSYNEQFFGSYNEQFF | - | TRBJ2-1 | - | - | TRBV19
CASSVAGGPAETQYF | TGTGCCAGCAGCGTAGCGGGGGGGCCAGCGGAGACCCAGTACTTC | TRBJ2-5 | - | TRBD2 | TRBV9
CASSRQGSHEQFF | TGCGCCAGCAGCCGACAGGGTTCCCATGAGCAGTTCTTC | TRBJ2-1 | once | TRBD1 | TRBV4-1
CASSMGGTGGEAFF | TGCGCCAGCAGCATGGGGGGGACAGGGGGGGAAGCTTTCTTT | TRBJ1-1 | - | TRBD1 | TRBV4-3
CASTRLDGAGELFF | TGTGCCAGCACTCGACTAGACGGGGCCGGGGAGCTGTTTTTT | TRBJ2-2 | once | - | TRBV9
CASSLGRSTDTQYF | TGCGCCAGCAGCTTGGGGAGGAGCACAGATACGCAGTATTTT | TRBJ2-3 | few | - | TRBV5-1
CASSFPRTANYGYTF | TGTGCCAGCAGTTTCCCTCGGACAGCGAACTATGGCTACACCTTC | TRBJ1-2 | - | - | TRBV28
CASSPRYGEPHEQYF | TGTGCCAGCAGCCCCCGGTACGGGGAACCCCACGAGCAGTACTTC | TRBJ2-7 | - | - | TRBV7-7
CASSRILTKNEKLFF | TGCGCCAGCAGCCGAATCCTGACAAAGAATGAAAAACTGTTTTTT | TRBJ1-4 | - | - | TRBV4-3
CASSYSGAPNQPQHF | TGTGCCAGCAGTTACTCGGGAGCCCCCAATCAGCCCCAGCATTTT | TRBJ1-5 | few | - | TRBV6-5
CASSPPGQGYNEQFF | TGTGCCAGCAGCCCCCCAGGACAGGGTTACAATGAGCAGTTCTTC | TRBJ2-1 | - | TRBD1 | TRBV5-6
CSVDDTGGVRGENGYTF | TGCAGCGTTGATGATACGGGGGGCGTTCGGGGCGAGAATGGCTACACCTTC | TRBJ1-2 | - | - | TRBV29-1
CASSGPGLAARGEQYF | TGTGCCAGCAGTGGTCCGGGACTAGCGGCCAGGGGCGAGCAGTACTTC | TRBJ2-7 | few | TRBD2 | TRBV6-1
CASSRDSPVNTEAFF | TGTGCCAGCTCACGAGACAGTCCTGTAAACACTGAAGCTTTCTTT | TRBJ1-1 | - | - | TRBV18
CASSQGVSVRGGGEKLFF | TGTGCCAGCAGCCAAGGGGTGTCGGTGAGAGGGGGGGGTGAAAAACTGTTTTTT | TRBJ1-4 | - | - | TRBV4-2
CASSLHGWTLQETQYF | TGTGCCAGCAGCTTACATGGTTGGACACTCCAAGAGACCCAGTACTTC | TRBJ2-5 | few | - | TRBV7-6
CASSIVGGSSYNEQFF | TGTGCCAGTAGTATCGTGGGGGGTAGCTCCTACAATGAGCAGTTCTTC | TRBJ2-1 | - | - | TRBV19
CASSFSDRAETQYF | TGTGCCAGCAGTTTCTCGGACAGGGCGGAGACCCAGTACTTC | TRBJ2-5 | - | TRBD1 | TRBV28
CASTDSREKLFF | TGTGCCAGCACCGACTCGAGGGAAAAACTGTTTTTT | TRBJ1-4 | - | - | TRBV7-9
CASSPHRQGLNYGYTF | TGTGCCAGCAGCCCGCACCGACAGGGACTTAACTATGGCTACACCTTC | TRBJ1-2 | - | TRBD1 | TRBV7-2
CASSLVGVGELEKLFF | TGTGCCAGCAGTTTAGTGGGCGTCGGGGAACTTGAAAAACTGTTTTTT | TRBJ1-4 | - | - | TRBV28
CASSLLHPLYQFF | TGTGCCAGCAGCTTATTACACCCCCTTTACCAGTTCTTC | TRBJ2-1 | - | - | TRBV11-2
CASSAGDQGRVAAKAAKNIQYF | TGTGCCAGTAGTGCGGGAGATCAGGGTCGCGTAGCCGCCAAAGCTGCCAAAAACATTCAGTACTTC | TRBJ2-4 | - | TRBD2 | TRBV19
CASSLDSTVSSYNEQFF | TGTGCCAGCAGTTTGGACTCTACAGTTAGCTCCTACAATGAGCAGTTCTTC | TRBJ2-1 | once | - | TRBV28
CASSLGLAGEGYEQYF | TGTGCCAGCAGCTTAGGGCTAGCGGGAGAGGGCTACGAGCAGTACTTC | TRBJ2-7 | - | TRBD2 | TRBV7-2
CASSPGQGFGQYF | TGTGCCAGCAGCCCGGGACAGGGTTTTGGGCAGTACTTC | TRBJ2-7 | - | TRBD1 | TRBV6-1
CASSDSGGRDTGELFF | TGTGCCAGCAGTGACTCGGGGGGGCGAGATACCGGGGAGCTGTTTTTT | TRBJ2-2 | - | - | TRBV6-4
CASTPSSGPYGYTF | TGTGCCAGCACCCCATCCTCGGGTCCCTATGGCTACACCTTC | TRBJ1-2 | - | - | TRBV7-3
CASSTDRGGGEQYF | TGTGCCAGTAGTACCGACAGGGGAGGGGGCGAGCAGTACTTC | TRBJ2-7 | - | - | TRBV19
CASSLGQPQETQYF | TGCGCCAGCAGCTTGGGACAGCCACAAGAGACCCAGTACTTC | TRBJ2-5 | few | - | TRBV5-1
CASSVPRGREETEAFF | TGTGCCAGCAGCGTGCCGAGGGGGCGCGAGGAAACTGAAGCTTTCTTT | TRBJ1-1 | - | TRBD1 | TRBV9
CASSGRDRGLRSQPQHF | TGTGCCAGCAGCGGACGGGACAGGGGGTTGCGTAGTCAGCCCCAGCATTTT | TRBJ1-5 | - | TRBD1 | TRBV5-6
CASSKAGDTPTEEQYF | TGTGCCAGCAGCAAGGCTGGGGACACCCCAACGGAAGAGCAGTACTTC | TRBJ2-7 | - | - | TRBV21-1
CASSLSPPRAFF | TGTGCCAGCAGTTTATCCCCCCCGAGAGCTTTCTTT | TRBJ1-1 | - | - | TRBV28
CASSQNWEQFF | TGTGCCAGCAGCCAAAACTGGGAGCAGTTCTTC | TRBJ2-1 | - | - | TRBV2
CASKFPGRSTEAFF | TGTGCCAGCAAGTTTCCAGGGAGGAGCACTGAAGCTTTCTTT | TRBJ1-1 | once | - | TRBV28
CASGITRSRAQETQYF | TGTGCCAGCGGTATTACTAGGAGTAGGGCCCAAGAGACCCAGTACTTC | TRBJ2-5 | - | - | TRBV7-2
CASGLAGSDTQYF | TGTGCCAGTGGACTAGCGGGATCAGATACGCAGTATTTT | TRBJ2-3 | - | TRBD2 | TRBV19
CASSVQGIGNEQYF | TGTGCCAGCAGTGTACAGGGGATTGGAAACGAGCAGTACTTC | TRBJ2-7 | once | TRBD1 | TRBV2
CASSVGVGAGGPGGANVLTF | TGTGCCAGCAGCGTAGGAGTAGGAGCGGGGGGGCCTGGTGGGGCCAACGTCCTGACTTTC | TRBJ2-6 | - | TRBD2 | TRBV9
CASSVVGQGSAYGYTF | TGTGCCAGCAGCGTAGTAGGGCAGGGATCCGCCTATGGCTACACCTTC | TRBJ1-2 | - | - | TRBV9
CASSYGRGESQPQHF | TGTGCCAGCAGTTACGGGAGGGGCGAGAGTCAGCCCCAGCATTTT | TRBJ1-5 | - | - | TRBV6-8
CASSESSGANVLTF | TGTGCCAGCAGTGAGAGCTCTGGGGCCAACGTCCTGACTTTC | TRBJ2-6 | - | - | TRBV28
CATSREGAPQHF | TGTGCCACCAGCAGAGAGGGGGCACCCCAGCATTTT | TRBJ1-5 | few | - | TRBV15
CASSPSLAGGLNEQFF | TGTGCCAGCTCACCCTCCCTAGCGGGAGGTCTCAATGAGCAGTTCTTC | TRBJ2-1 | - | TRBD2 | TRBV18
CASSRGHSLGSMNTEAFF | TGTGCCAGCAGCCGGGGACACTCCCTAGGGTCCATGAACACTGAAGCTTTCTTT | TRBJ1-1 | - | - | TRBV5-5
CASRPLAGGRSSYNEQFF | TGTGCCAGCAGGCCACTAGCGGGGGGACGCAGCTCCTACAATGAGCAGTTCTTC | TRBJ2-1 | - | TRBD2 | TRBV5-4
CAISGTGSNEKLFF | TGTGCCATCAGTGGGACAGGGTCTAATGAAAAACTGTTTTTT | TRBJ1-4 | few | TRBD1 | TRBV10-3
CSASSPGVTQYF | TGCAGCGCTTCCTCTCCAGGCGTGACCCAGTACTTC | TRBJ2-5 | - | - | TRBV29-1
CASSFLRTGMGETQYF | TGTGCCAGCAGTTTCCTCCGGACAGGGATGGGAGAGACCCAGTACTTC | TRBJ2-5 | - | TRBD1 | TRBV28
CASSFLGGTGLAKNIQYF | TGTGCCAGCAGTTTCCTTGGCGGGACAGGGCTAGCCAAAAACATTCAGTACTTC | TRBJ2-4 | - | TRBD1 | TRBV27
CASSPLSVNTEAFF | TGTGCCAGCTCACCACTGTCGGTGAACACTGAAGCTTTCTTT | TRBJ1-1 | - | - | TRBV18
CASSLGQAVAKNIQYF | TGTGCCAGCAGCTTAGGACAGGCTGTAGCCAAAAACATTCAGTACTTC | TRBJ2-4 | - | - | TRBV7-8
CSVDTVGGVAYGYTF | TGCAGCGTTGATACAGTCGGAGGGGTCGCCTATGGCTACACCTTC | TRBJ1-2 | - | - | TRBV29-1
CASSSRLAGAGDTQYF | TGTGCCAGCAGCTCCCGACTAGCGGGGGCTGGGGATACGCAGTATTTT | TRBJ2-3 | - | TRBD2 | TRBV7-6